This TCR beta chain was observed in a study of identical twins (dated by TCRdb to 2016 to 2018). Broadly, across the study: To test whether fetal clonotypes persist, the study used deep sequencing on TCR alpha and beta repertoires from monozygotic twins, unrelated adults of various ages, and cord blood. To rule out contamination, replicate twin experiments were performed at different times with different library preparation protocols. General conclusions and limits of the study: In beta out-of-frame sequences, excess twin sharing was weaker, because having fewer shared sequences lowered the signal-to-noise ratio. Zero-insertion analyses could be partly confounded by invariant T cells such as MAIT and iNKT, although diverse VJ usage argued against such confounding for most clonotypes. Fewer insertions were carried by abundant cord blood beta clonotypes, a similar but weaker trend appeared in young adult naive repertoires, and no such trend appeared in memory repertoires. Out-of-frame TCR alpha sequences shared between twins showed an excess of low generation-probability sequences compared with coincidental sharing between unrelated individuals. Out-of-frame TCR alpha sharing in monozygotic twins was systematically underestimated by recombination models, whereas sharing between unrelated individuals was in agreement with the recombination models. Because the same donors could not be followed over many years, the conclusions depended on cross-sectional statistical analysis.

Libraries were constructed by 5' RACE. Sequencing instrument: Illumina HiSeq 2000. Template switching added a universal primer binding site, and the final cDNA carried a unique molecular identifier that allowed TCR cDNA molecules to be counted accurately. Specific primers in the conserved constant-segment region were used to synthesize first-strand cDNA for TCR alpha and beta chains. To control for contamination, each cDNA library was double barcoded with a SMART-Mk sample barcode plus Illumina barcodes. TruSeq adapter sequences and Illumina sample barcodes were added in two successive PCR steps. The Illumina HiSeq platform was used with custom primers to sequence TCR alpha and beta cDNA libraries. The paper's data handling went like this. Unique molecular identifiers were extracted from raw reads with MiGEC, and CDR3 positions were determined with MiXCR. Recombination models were inferred per individual with the repgenHMM and IGoR tools using an EM algorithm. Shared clonotype analysis was performed with the tcR package in R, normalizing sharing by the product of cloneset sizes. Out-of-frame nonproductive sequences were analyzed to study raw recombination free of thymic and clonal selection effects. TCRdb ran its own pipeline on the public reads, namely fastp trimming at Q25 and MiXCR clone calling, and kept in-frame beta chains. Rows are unified per CDR3 protein, each entry keeping the most common DNA and genes. The V and J calls reflect TCRdb's pipeline rather than the authors' work. In all, the sample holds about 690,000 distinct CDR3 sequences, and approximately 6% of those were seen once. Jointly, the top ten make up about 2% of the sample.

All donors were healthy Caucasians. Three unrelated non-twin adults were also sequenced: a male aged 18 to 29, a male aged 50 to 59 and a female aged 50 to 59. Miltenyi CD45RO+ enrichment and human naive T-cell isolation kits were used to isolate memory (CD45RO+) and naive T cells from PBMC. From V the trimming removes 2 bases and from J it removes 6 bases, while the gene matches leave 8 bases of the junction unaccounted for. There are 15 amino acids in the CDR3, from cysteine to phenylalanine inclusive. Just the 45-base CDR3 DNA is kept, in frame starting at base 1. For CDR1 and CDR2, the germline V gene lists MNHEY and SVGEGT. This clonotype was seen a handful of times. Its target antigen remains unknown. No quality values exist for individual bases; no much larger clone is one base distant.

The sequencing sample was made of naive T cells sorted from blood. The cell subset or site label on this specimen signifies: cells isolated with a human naive T-cell isolation kit. Recombination connected TRBV6-2 or TRBV6-3 to TRBJ2-7; TRBD2 fits 9 bases in the junction. This clonotype was obtained from a young man in good health. This receptor has the CDR3 CASSYRGLAGSEQYF. In nucleotides, the sequence is TGTGCCAGCAGTTACCGCGGTCTAGCGGGAAGCGAGCAGTACTTC.